This TCR beta chain stems from a study of blood T cell repertoires in COVID-19. Across the study: T cells, B-cell-depleted T cells, or PBMCs supplied cDNA or gDNA.

Original handling: Quantification of nucleated cells was approximated via reference gene primer amplification. TCRdb's table, derived via immunoSEQ multiplex PCR, lists solely in-frame clones and lacks some. V and J calls and clone size are as listed in that table; D and trimming were resolved from the DNA. The sample lists about 110,000 clones, 75% to 85% occurring once. The CDR3 contains 16 residues. V trimming: 0 bases; J trimming: 3 bases; junction bases outside the gene matches: 7. CDR1 and CDR2 from the germline V gene are SGHNT and YENEEA. The Seattle patients joined while their infection was active and were tracked longitudinally afterward.

The J gene is TRBJ2-7, the V gene TRBV11-3; 8 nucleotides align to TRBD1. The sequenced sample was peripheral blood. The clonotype comes from an elderly man with COVID-19, enrolled during active disease. The CDR3 spells CASSLDFGTGIYEQYF. The CDR3 DNA is TGTGCCAGCAGCTTAGATTTTGGGACAGGCATCTACGAGCAGTACTTC.